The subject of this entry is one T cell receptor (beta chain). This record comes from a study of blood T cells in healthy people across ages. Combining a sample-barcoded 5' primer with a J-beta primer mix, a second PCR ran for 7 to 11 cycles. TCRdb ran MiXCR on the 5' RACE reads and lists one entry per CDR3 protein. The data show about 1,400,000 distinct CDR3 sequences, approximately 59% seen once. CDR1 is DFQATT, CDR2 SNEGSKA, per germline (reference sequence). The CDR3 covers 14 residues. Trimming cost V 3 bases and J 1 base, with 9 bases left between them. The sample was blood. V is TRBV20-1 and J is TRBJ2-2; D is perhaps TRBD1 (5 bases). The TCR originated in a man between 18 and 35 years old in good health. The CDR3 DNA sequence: TGCAGTGCTAGGGCAGGGATGAACACCGGGGAGCTGTTTTTT. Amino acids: CSARAGMNTGELFF.